Below, 24 T cell receptor beta chains from the same sample are listed, as sequenced in a study of cytomegalovirus exposure and HLA in healthy donors. The PCR contained 60 Vbeta and 13 Jbeta primers. Here immunoSEQ multiplex PCR was the method, and the copy in TCRdb shows in-frame clones only, minus some. The top ten hold 4% to 6.5% of the sample, which has about 130,000 clones, 85% to 90% seen once. The sequenced sample was PBMCs. The receptor set was obtained from a woman under 40 in good health and CMV-seronegative.

The V call is TRBV10-3, the J call TRBJ2-2; 10 positions match TRBD2. Looked up from germline, CDR1 is ENHRY and CDR2 is SYGVKD. The CDR3 is 14 residues long. J gave up 6 bases and V 7 bases, and 5 bases lay outside the gene matches. CDR3 in DNA: TGTGCCATCACTAGCGGGAGTTGGGCCGGGGAGCTGTTTTTT. This sequence encodes CAITSGSWAGELFF.

The chain employs TRBV4-1 and TRBJ1-4; TRBD1 might be the D (5 bases). The V end lost 4 bases, the J end lost 1 base, and 16 bases lay between the germline ends. There are 17 residues in the CDR3. The germline V gene encodes CDR1 MGHRA and CDR2 YSYEKL. As DNA, the CDR3 is TGCGCCAGCAGCCTACCCAGCGGGGGGGGAACTAATGAAAAACTGTTTTTT. Amino acids: CASSLPSGGGTNEKLFF.

The V and J genes are TRBV19 and TRBJ1-1, with D possibly being TRBD1 (6 bases). CDR1 LNHDA and CDR2 SQIVND come from the germline V gene (reference sequence). CDR3 length: 14 residues. V was clipped by 6 bases and J by 3 bases, with 14 bases between them. CDR3: CASSDGGLHTEAFF. The CDR3, as DNA: TGTGCCAGTAGCGATGGGGGCTTGCACACTGAAGCTTTCTTT.

The chain links TRBV28 to TRBJ1-2; D is possibly TRBD1 (6 bases). V was shortened by 6 bases and J by 3 bases, with 17 bases between the two germline ends. The CDR3 spans 15 residues. From germline, CDR1 is MDHEN and CDR2 SYDVKM. The CDR3 reads CASSSDRRIYYGYTF. The CDR3 DNA reads TGTGCCAGCAGCTCGGACAGAAGGATATACTATGGCTACACCTTC.

This sequence joins TRBV2 and TRBJ2-4, with 7 bases matching TRBD2. The CDR3 runs to 13 residues. The ends lost 8 bases at V and 1 base at J; junction bases unmatched: 2. Germline V gene sequence: CDR1 SNHLY, CDR2 FYNNEI. This chain's CDR3 is CASAREAKNIQYF. As DNA, the CDR3 is TGTGCCAGCGCGCGGGAGGCCAAAAACATTCAGTACTTC.

The rearrangement joins TRBV6-1 to TRBJ2-3, with 10 nucleotides matching TRBD2. V dropped 1 base and J dropped 5; count of bases not matched to a gene: 9. Germline loops: CDR1 MNHNS, CDR2 SASEGT. The CDR3 loop spans 17 amino acids. The CDR3 loop reads CASSEVFSGRAGDTQYF. DNA of the CDR3: TGTGCCAGCAGTGAAGTGTTCAGCGGGAGGGCCGGAGATACGCAGTATTTT.

The chain couples TRBV4-3 to TRBJ1-1, with 8 bases matching TRBD1. V was pared by 5 bases and J by 0 bases, with 5 bases of the junction left unmatched. The germline V gene encodes CDR1 LGHNA and CDR2 YSLEER. The CDR3 length is 15 residues. The CDR3 spells CASSAHRGMNTEAFF. The CDR3 nucleotides read TGCGCCAGCAGCGCACACAGGGGGATGAACACTGAAGCTTTCTTT.

This chain uses TRBV7-9 with TRBJ2-2; 8 bases align to TRBD2. The CDR3 extends over 17 amino acids. Trimming took 5 bases from V and 4 from J; bases not matched to a gene: 12. The V gene's germline CDR1 is SEHNR and CDR2 FQNEAQ (reference sequence). In nucleotides, the CDR3 is TGTGCCAGCAGCCCCCGGACTAGCCCTACCGGCACCGGGGAGCTGTTTTTT. It yields the protein CASSPRTSPTGTGELFF.

This clone was counted a few times. The genes are TRBV4-3 and TRBJ2-3, with 10 bases identical to TRBD2. After removal of 4 bases from V and 2 bases from J, the junction contained 3 bases not matched to a gene. The CDR3 is made up of 15 amino acids. Germline CDR1 LGHNA, CDR2 YSLEER. The CDR3 DNA is TGCGCCAGCAGCCCTGGGACTAGCGACACAGATACGCAGTATTTT. Protein sequence: CASSPGTSDTDTQYF.

This chain links TRBV30 with TRBJ1-2, with D unresolved. This CDR3 spans 14 amino acids. Deletions cut 7 bases from V and 3 bases from J, with 18 bases between. Germline V lookup: CDR1 GTSNPN, CDR2 SVGIG (reference sequence). The CDR3 spells CASPHLPADYGYTF. The DNA for the CDR3 is TGTGCCTCCCCCCATCTCCCCGCGGACTATGGCTACACCTTC.

The chain uses TRBV7-2 and TRBJ2-3, with 7 nucleotides matching TRBD1. This CDR3 is 15 amino acids long. V trimming: 1 base; J trimming: 0 bases; junction bases outside the gene matches: 1. Germline values: CDR1 SGHTA, CDR2 FQGNSA. The CDR3 here is CASSLEGASTDTQYF. The CDR3 DNA sequence: TGTGCCAGCAGCTTAGAGGGGGCTAGCACAGATACGCAGTATTTT.

The gene calls are TRBV7-9 and TRBJ2-5; D gene uncertain. This CDR3 spans 14 amino acids. V was cut by 6 bases and J by 1 base, with 12 bases left in between. CDR1 and CDR2 (germline): SEHNR, FQNEAQ (reference sequence). The CDR3 here is CASSFSWSQETQYF. Written as DNA, the CDR3 is TGTGCCAGCAGTTTCTCCTGGAGCCAAGAGACCCAGTACTTC.

This sequence joins TRBV4-3 and TRBJ1-2; 7 bases fit TRBD1. V lost 3 bases, J lost 6 bases, and 7 bases stayed unmatched. The CDR3 runs to 14 residues. Germline CDR1 is LGHNA and CDR2 is YSLEER. The CDR3 coding sequence is TGCGCCAGCAGCCACCCGGGACAGATCGATGGCTACACCTTC. Its protein product is CASSHPGQIDGYTF.

This clone has only one observation. The V gene is TRBV30, the J gene TRBJ2-3; 7 bases are a match to TRBD2. This CDR3 spans 15 amino acids. CDR1 is GTSNPN, CDR2 SVGIG, per germline (reference sequence). The V and J ends lost 3 bases and 4 bases, in that order; junction bases with no gene match: 10. CDR3 amino acids: CAWSPLGGISDTQYF. For the CDR3, the DNA is TGTGCCTGGAGCCCACTGGGGGGGATTTCAGATACGCAGTATTTT.

The rearrangement links TRBV7-3 to TRBJ2-2; tentatively, D is TRBD2 (6 bases). The CDR3 extends over 16 amino acids. CDR1 is SGHTA and CDR2 is FQGTGA in the germline V gene. V lost 2 bases to trimming and J lost 5 bases, with 15 bases between them. CDR3 sequence (DNA): TGTGCCAGCAGCTTACCGGCGGGATCGGGGACCGGGGAGCTGTTTTTT. It yields the protein CASSLPAGSGTGELFF.

This chain connects TRBV9 to TRBJ1-4; D perhaps matches TRBD1 (5 bases). Germline assignment: CDR1 SGDLS and CDR2 YYNGEE. This CDR3 is 15 amino acids long. Trimming removed 3 bases from V and 7 bases from J, with 16 bases in between. The CDR3 sequence is CASSAGLGPREKLFF. CDR3 DNA: TGTGCCAGCAGCGCAGGCCTGGGGCCACGTGAAAAACTGTTTTTT.

The J gene is TRBJ1-1, the V gene TRBV19; 9 nucleotides line up with TRBD1. J gave up 4 bases and V 7 bases, and 7 bases lay outside the gene matches. The length of the CDR3 is 14 residues. The germline CDR1 and CDR2 sequences are LNHDA and SQIVND (reference sequence). CDR3 protein: CASTQTGGGTEAFF. In DNA form, the CDR3 reads TGTGCCAGTACCCAGACAGGGGGAGGCACTGAAGCTTTCTTT.

The rearrangement uses TRBV4-3 and TRBJ1-1; 8 bases are shared with TRBD1. With 0 bases clipped from V and 6 bases from J, the junction kept 6 bases outside the gene matches. The CDR3 is 15 amino acids. Germline CDR1 and CDR2: LGHNA and YSLEER. The CDR3 protein is CASSQDYRGAAEAFF. CDR3 coding DNA: TGCGCCAGCAGCCAAGATTACAGGGGGGCCGCTGAAGCTTTCTTT.

Comments on this clone: The junction departs from germline at one end; a sequencing error may be responsible. This chain connects TRBV30 to TRBJ1-2; D might be TRBD1 (6 bases). Germline CDR1 and CDR2: GTSNPN and SVGIG (reference sequence). There are 14 residues in the CDR3. The DNA for the CDR3 is TGTGCCCTGACCGGGACACCACTAACTGAGGGCTACCCCTTC. Residues: CALTGTPLTEGYPF.

The J gene is TRBJ2-5, the V gene TRBV5-8; 8 bases are shared with TRBD2. The J call could be wrong; TRBJ2-7 is a better fit for the DNA end. The V gene's germline CDR1 is SGHTS and CDR2 YDEGEE. The CDR3 loop spans 16 amino acids. CDR3 sequence reads: CASSPWGGRISYEQYF. CDR3 DNA: TGTGCCAGCAGCCCCTGGGGCGGGAGGATATCCTACGAGCAGTACTTC.

The rearrangement joins TRBV28 to TRBJ2-1; TRBD1 matches at 8 bases. Germline CDR1 is MDHEN and CDR2 is SYDVKM. The junction had 10 bases not matched to a gene; V was cut back by 7 bases and J by 5 bases. The CDR3 loop spans 15 amino acids. CDR3 in DNA: TGTGCCAGCACCCAGACAGGGGTATTCGACAATGAGCAGTTCTTC. This sequence encodes CASTQTGVFDNEQFF.

J is TRBJ2-1 and V is TRBV28; possibly TRBD2 for D (6 bases). CDR3 length equals 16 residues. The ends were cut back, 6 bases at V and 5 bases at J, with 20 bases in the middle. Per germline, CDR1 MDHEN and CDR2 SYDVKM. CDR3 sequence reads: CASSSQLAPTHNEQFF. DNA for the CDR3: TGTGCCAGCAGCTCCCAACTAGCCCCCACACACAATGAGCAGTTCTTC.

The J gene is TRBJ2-7, the V gene TRBV27, with 9 bases fitting TRBD1. The CDR3 consists of 14 residues. V trimming: 6 bases; J trimming: 7 bases; junction bases outside the gene matches: 10. Germline V gene data show CDR1 as MNHEY and CDR2 as SMNVEV (reference sequence). The CDR3 DNA sequence: TGTGCCAGCAGAAACAGGGGGCTGGGAGTGGAGCAGTACTTC. It codes for CASRNRGLGVEQYF.

The V call is TRBV7-2, the J call TRBJ1-3; TRBD1 matches 7 bases. V shed 5 bases, J shed 2 bases, and the junction held 9 bases outside the gene matches. CDR3 length: 16 residues. Germline loops: CDR1 SGHTA, CDR2 FQGNSA. CDR3 nucleotide sequence: TGTGCCAGCAGCCTACGACAGGGATGGGCTGGAAACACCATATATTTT. It codes for CASSLRQGWAGNTIYF.